The clone carrying this T cell receptor beta chain was picked up one time. Its specificity is not known. The data originate from a study of T cells in tuberculosis. Repertoires were generated with immunoSEQ multiplex PCR, while TCRdb's copy carries only in-frame clones and drops some. The sample lists about 25,000 clones; less than 97% were seen once. Adolescents were screened for latent TB by skin test and IGRA. Findings and caveats of the study: GMM-specific TCRs were nearer to active tuberculosis alpha repertoires, suggesting expansion. Cases with active tuberculosis were adults, while controls were adolescents.

J was trimmed by 3 bases and V by 2 bases; bases with no gene match: 5. The CDR3 is made up of 15 amino acids. Per the germline V gene, CDR1 is MGHRA and CDR2 is YSYEKL. This TCR was recovered from a donor aged 10 to 29 with latent tuberculosis or without tuberculosis infection. The chain employs TRBV4-1 and TRBJ1-2; 8 nucleotides match TRBD1. Input material: PBMCs. The CDR3 protein is CASSQFPGGDYGYTF. DNA for the CDR3: TGCGCCAGCAGCCAATTCCCAGGGGGCGACTATGGCTACACCTTC.